The 24 T cell receptor beta chains presented below share a single source sample, sequenced in a study of cytomegalovirus exposure and HLA in healthy donors. PCR involved 60 Vbeta and 13 Jbeta primers. The repertoire was sequenced with immunoSEQ multiplex PCR; TCRdb's copy has only in-frame clones and lacks some. The table shows roughly 160,000 clones, with 80% to 90% occurring only once. Sequenced input: PBMCs. The receptors come from a male donor in good health and CMV-seronegative.

V is TRBV19 and J is TRBJ1-1; D might be TRBD1 (6 bases). The CDR3 length is 15 residues. The V gene lost 7 bases and the J gene lost 0 bases, with 15 bases spanning the gap. Germline V gene sequence: CDR1 LNHDA, CDR2 SQIVND (reference sequence). The CDR3: CASIDRGIMNTEAFF. DNA of the CDR3: TGTGCCAGTATTGATAGGGGGATTATGAACACTGAAGCTTTCTTT.

This chain connects TRBV27 to TRBJ2-7, with D possibly TRBD2 on 7 matching bases. Germline CDR1 and CDR2: MNHEY and SMNVEV (reference sequence). The CDR3 length is 15 residues. V was shortened by 3 bases and J by 1 base, with 13 bases between the two germline ends. In DNA form, the CDR3 reads TGTGCCAGCAGTTTCCGCAGGGGAGGGTCCTACGAGCAGTACTTC. Protein product: CASSFRRGGSYEQYF.

The chain employs TRBV28 and TRBJ1-1; maybe TRBD1 (6 bases). Trimming took off 1 base at V and 6 bases at J, with 9 bases between the two ends. The CDR3 runs 13 residues. The V gene's germline CDR1 is MDHEN and CDR2 SYDVKM. The CDR3 DNA sequence: TGTGCCAGCAGTTTATTCGGGACACCTGAAGCTTTCTTT. The encoded protein is CASSLFGTPEAFF. Based on the CDR3 plus reference TRBV28 and TRBJ1-1, the full variable domain is DVKVTQSSRYLVKRTGEKVFLECVQDMDHENMFWYRQDPGLGLRLIYFSYDVKMKEKGDIPEGYSVSREKKERFSLILESASTNQTSMYLCASSLFGTPEAFFGQGTRLTVV.

The rearrangement links TRBV18 to TRBJ2-3; 8 bases map to TRBD2. The J segment lost 0 bases and the V segment lost 7 bases, leaving 6 bases of the junction unmatched. The CDR3 covers 15 residues. The germline gives CDR1 KGHSH, CDR2 LQKENI. CDR3 nucleotide sequence: TGTGCCAGCTTTACCGGACTAGCTAGCACAGATACGCAGTATTTT. Residues: CASFTGLASTDTQYF.

The chain links TRBV7-2 to TRBJ1-2; tentatively, D is TRBD1 (5 bases). Trimming cost V 1 base and J 5 bases, with 11 bases left between them. The CDR3 consists of 14 residues. The germline V gene encodes CDR1 SGHTA and CDR2 FQGNSA. The CDR3 DNA follows: TGTGCCAGCAGCTTAGTATTCGCAGGGTATGGCTACACCTTC. Its protein product is CASSLVFAGYGYTF.

This clone was observed a few times. This chain uses TRBV5-1 with TRBJ1-1, with D tentatively TRBD1 (6 bases). Germline lookup yields CDR1 SGHRS and CDR2 YFSETQ. V gave up 2 bases and J gave up 3 bases, with 11 bases separating them. The CDR3 length is 14 residues. CDR3 protein: CASSFQGLDTEAFF. The CDR3 nucleotides read TGCGCCAGCAGCTTTCAGGGGTTGGACACTGAAGCTTTCTTT.

This sequence joins TRBV19 and TRBJ2-7; D perhaps matches TRBD2 (6 bases). The germline V gene has CDR1 LNHDA and CDR2 SQIVND (reference sequence). The CDR3 is 13 residues long. Trimming stripped 5 bases from V and 4 bases from J, with 12 bases between. CDR3 coding DNA: TGTGCCAGTAGTTCGGGACGGGGGTACGAGCAGTACTTC. Translation gives CASSSGRGYEQYF. The full variable domain, with the rest looked up from reference TRBV19 and TRBJ2-7, is DGGITQSPKYLFRKEGQNVTLSCEQNLNHDAMYWYRQDPGQGLRLIYYSQIVNDFQKGDIAEGYSVSREKKESFPLTVTSAQKNPTAFYLCASSSGRGYEQYFGPGTRLTVT.

Here the CDR3 DNA reads TGTGCCAGTAGTATTAGACTGAACACCGGGGAGCTGTTTTTT. It specifies CASSIRLNTGELFF. The chain combines TRBV19 with TRBJ2-2, with no clear D. The CDR3 loop spans 14 amino acids. With 3 bases removed from V and 1 base from J, the gap between germline ends came to 6 bases. Germline V lookup: CDR1 LNHDA, CDR2 SQIVND (reference sequence).

The V and J genes are TRBV4-3 and TRBJ1-5, with TRBD1 as a possible D gene (6 bases). The germline V gene encodes CDR1 LGHNA and CDR2 YSLEER. The CDR3 runs 15 residues. V lost 0 bases to trimming and J lost 4 bases, with 10 bases between them. CDR3 region: CASSQETGRNQPQHF. CDR3 DNA sequence: TGCGCCAGCAGCCAAGAGACAGGTCGGAATCAGCCCCAGCATTTT.

The J gene is TRBJ2-3, the V gene TRBV6-5; D is perhaps TRBD2 (5 bases). Germline V gene sequence: CDR1 MNHEY, CDR2 SVGAGI. The CDR3 contains 13 residues. The V end lost 0 bases, the J end lost 7 bases, and 8 bases lay between the germline ends. DNA of the CDR3: TGTGCCAGCAGTTACTCTGGCGGGTATACGCAGTATTTT. Protein: CASSYSGGYTQYF.

The chain is built from TRBV7-3 and TRBJ2-5, with D possibly being TRBD1 (5 bases). CDR3 length: 14 amino acids. V lost 0 bases, J lost 5 bases, and 10 bases lay in between. The germline CDR1 and CDR2 sequences are SGHTA and FQGTGA. Here the CDR3 reads CASSLTGAVETQYF. In DNA form, the CDR3 reads TGTGCCAGCAGCTTAACAGGGGCAGTGGAGACCCAGTACTTC.

The J gene is TRBJ2-3, the V gene TRBV18, with D perhaps matching TRBD2 (5 bases). Trimming pared 4 bases from V and 0 bases from J, leaving 17 bases between. Germline CDR1 and CDR2: KGHSH and LQKENI. This CDR3 has 17 residues. The CDR3 reads CASSLKGPGSSTDTQYF. Here the CDR3 DNA reads TGTGCCAGCTCACTTAAGGGTCCGGGATCTAGCACAGATACGCAGTATTTT. Variable domain in full (rest from reference TRBV18 and TRBJ2-3): NAGVMQNPRHLVRRRGQEARLRCSPMKGHSHVYWYRQLPEEGLKFMVYLQKENIIDESGMPKERFSAEFPKEGPSILRIQQVVRGDSAAYFCASSLKGPGSSTDTQYFGPGTRLTVL.

This chain uses TRBV15 with TRBJ2-4, with 7 bases aligning to TRBD2. The CDR3 is made up of 16 amino acids. Germline V lookup: CDR1 LNHNV, CDR2 YYDKDF (reference sequence). V lost 0 bases, J lost 2 bases, and 4 bases stayed unmatched. This CDR3 is CATSRDGGGPKNIQYF. In DNA, the CDR3 is TGTGCCACCAGCAGAGATGGGGGGGGTCCCAAAAACATTCAGTACTTC.

The gene calls are TRBV7-9 and TRBJ2-3; 11 positions agree with TRBD2. The J segment lost 4 bases and the V segment lost 6 bases, leaving 6 bases of the junction unmatched. Per germline, CDR1 SEHNR and CDR2 FQNEAQ (reference sequence). The CDR3 sequence is 15 residues long. As DNA, the CDR3 is TGTGCCAGCAGTTGGGTAGCGGGGGGGGCAGATACGCAGTATTTT. It translates to CASSWVAGGADTQYF.

J is TRBJ2-1 and V is TRBV7-2, with TRBD1 matching 9 bases. The J segment lost 10 bases and the V segment lost 0 bases, leaving 13 bases of the junction unmatched. There are 17 residues in the CDR3. Germline assignment: CDR1 SGHTA and CDR2 FQGNSA. The CDR3 sequence is CASSLAPGTGMGLEQFF. CDR3 coding DNA: TGTGCCAGCAGCTTAGCCCCCGGGACAGGGATGGGGTTGGAGCAGTTCTTC.

This chain joins TRBV4-2 and TRBJ2-7; possibly TRBD2 for D (6 bases). CDR1 and CDR2 from the germline V gene are LGHNA and YNFKEQ. V was trimmed by 0 bases and J by 1 base, leaving 7 bases between them. The CDR3 is 14 residues long. The CDR3 reads CASSQERGSYEQYF. CDR3 bases: TGTGCCAGCAGCCAAGAGCGGGGATCCTACGAGCAGTACTTC.

The J gene is TRBJ1-3, the V gene TRBV28, with D possibly matching TRBD1 (5 bases). The CDR3 has 16 amino acids. Trimming left V 7 bases short and J 3 bases short, with 19 bases between. Germline assignment: CDR1 MDHEN and CDR2 SYDVKM. CDR3 residues: CASIPERRGGGNTIYF. In DNA form, the CDR3 reads TGTGCCAGCATCCCGGAGAGGAGGGGAGGTGGAAACACCATATATTTT.

The J gene is TRBJ1-5, the V gene TRBV27, with TRBD1 identical over 9 bases. Per the germline V gene, CDR1 is MNHEY and CDR2 is SMNVEV (reference sequence). This CDR3 has 17 amino acids. J gave up 0 bases and V 5 bases, and 8 bases lay outside the gene matches. CDR3 DNA sequence: TGTGCCAGCAGTCCAAGGGGGACAGGGATTAGCAATCAGCCCCAGCATTTT. This translates into CASSPRGTGISNQPQHF.

This clone appeared a single time. The V and J genes are TRBV7-9 and TRBJ2-7, with no clear D. Germline V CDR1 and CDR2: SEHNR, FQNEAQ (reference sequence). The CDR3 sequence is 11 residues long. The V end lost 5 bases, the J end lost 7 bases, and 9 bases lay between the germline ends. CDR3 protein: CASSKEREQYF. The CDR3 bases are TGTGCCAGCAGCAAAGAGAGAGAGCAGTACTTC.

CDR3 DNA: TGTGCCAGCAGTGAACTTGCAGGGGGAAACACCATATATTTT. Amino acid sequence: CASSELAGGNTIYF. This chain uses TRBV2 with TRBJ1-3, with a possible D match to TRBD1 (5 bases). This CDR3 has 14 amino acids. The ends were cut back, 2 bases at V and 4 bases at J, with 9 bases in the middle. The germline V gene has CDR1 SNHLY and CDR2 FYNNEI. The full variable domain, rest sourced from reference TRBV2 and TRBJ1-3, is EPEVTQTPSHQVTQMGQEVILRCVPISNHLYFYWYRQILGQKVEFLVSFYNNEISEKSEIFDDQFSVERPDGSNFTLKIRSTKLEDSAMYFCASSELAGGNTIYFGEGSWLTVV.

The chain employs TRBV30 and TRBJ1-2; TRBD1 matches 8 bases. Germline values: CDR1 GTSNPN, CDR2 SVGIG (reference sequence). V lost 7 bases, J lost 4 bases, and 5 bases stayed unmatched. The CDR3 length is 12 residues. CDR3 region: CASVTGAYGYTF. The CDR3 coding sequence is TGTGCCTCTGTGACAGGGGCCTATGGCTACACCTTC.

This chain links TRBV5-1 with TRBJ2-5, with 12 bases aligning to TRBD2. The CDR3 consists of 15 residues. Germline V gives CDR1 SGHRS, CDR2 YFSETQ. The V and J ends lost 3 bases and 1 base, in that order; junction bases with no gene match: 1. CDR3 bases: TGCGCCAGCAGCTCACTAGCGGGGGGCCAAGAGACCCAGTACTTC. Encoded protein: CASSSLAGGQETQYF.

The chain combines TRBV15 with TRBJ1-2; D unresolved. V was clipped by 1 base and J by 4 bases, with 16 bases between them. Germline V gives CDR1 LNHNV, CDR2 YYDKDF (reference sequence). The CDR3 runs 16 residues. DNA for the CDR3: TGTGCCACCAGCAGAGCATATGATGATAGACTCTATGGCTACACCTTC. The encoded protein is CATSRAYDDRLYGYTF.

The chain carries TRBV6-5 and TRBJ2-4; 8 nucleotides align to TRBD1. V was clipped by 4 bases and J by 1 base; unmatched bases: 3. CDR3 length: 15 amino acids. The germline V gene encodes CDR1 MNHEY and CDR2 SVGAGI. The CDR3 DNA sequence: TGTGCCAGCAGTTCGCGACAGGGGGCCAAAAACATTCAGTACTTC. It specifies CASSSRQGAKNIQYF.